This TCR beta chain came from a study of glioma-infiltrating T cells. Points from the study as a whole: CDR3 overlap between tissue and blood was very small. Gliomas, especially low-grade, showed above-expected tissue-blood divergence; non-neoplastic patients showed below.

Comments on this clonotype: Its antigen is unknown.

TCR alpha and beta CDR3 regions were amplified from RNA using iRepertoire nested multiplex PCR. One-step reverse transcription and amplification started from around 100-400 ng of tissue mRNA or PBMC total RNA. TCRdb re-analysed the multiplex PCR reads in MiXCR, keeping a single row per CDR3 protein. This repertoire shows around 97,000 distinct CDR3 sequences, approximately 28% found once; its top ten account for 44%. The CDR3 spans 16 residues. The trim removed 5 bases at V and 1 base at J, leaving 6 bases unmatched. Germline assignment: CDR1 MNHNS and CDR2 SASEGT. The chain links TRBV6-1 to TRBJ1-1; TRBD1 matches 11 bases. The sequence was collected from a human donor with low-grade glioma or glioblastoma, undergoing nonglioma brain surgery, or in good health (not recorded which). Material for sequencing was glioma tissue, nonneoplastic brain tissue, or PBMCs (not recorded which). The CDR3 loop reads CASSRRDRGKNTEAFF. CDR3 sequence (DNA): TGTGCCAGCAGTCGCCGGGACAGGGGGAAGAACACTGAAGCTTTCTTT.